This T cell receptor beta chain is from a study of blood T cell repertoires in COVID-19. For the study at large: Samples came from the United States, Italy and Spain, spanning acute and convalescent COVID-19. Nucleic acid was either cDNA or gDNA, and it came from T cells, B-cell-depleted T cells, or PBMCs.

V lost 1 base and J lost 5, with 15 bases in between. The CDR3 consists of 15 residues. Germline V gene sequence: CDR1 SGHKS, CDR2 YYEKEE (reference sequence). In the source study's methods: By means of reference gene primer amplification, nucleated cell counts were estimated. TCRdb's copy holds only in-frame clones and misses some; the assay was immunoSEQ multiplex PCR. The V and J calls and the clone size are those of that table, but D and trimming were determined from the DNA. This table has under 300,000 clones, about 79% appearing once. This TCR came from a woman in her thirties or forties who had recovered from COVID-19. The specimen sequenced was peripheral blood. This chain joins TRBV5-5 and TRBJ1-1; possibly TRBD1 for D (6 bases). DNA for the CDR3: TGTGCCAGCAGCTTGTTAGGGGGATGGTATACTGAAGCTTTCTTT. This sequence encodes CASSLLGGWYTEAFF. The whole variable domain, filled in from reference TRBV5-5 and TRBJ1-1, reads DAGVTQSPTHLIKTRGQQVTLRCSPISGHKSVSWYQQVLGQGPQFIFQYYEKEERGRGNFPDRFSARQFPNYSSELNVNALLLGDSALYLCASSLLGGWYTEAFFGQGTRLTVV.